One TCR beta chain is described in this entry. The sample is drawn from a study of technical replicates of blood from a handful of donors. Some clones are missing from TCRdb's copy, which holds only in-frame ones; the method was immunoSEQ multiplex PCR. The repertoire holds 60,000 to 90,000 clones, with about 95% as singletons. With 5 bases clipped from V and 2 bases from J, the junction kept 8 bases outside the gene matches. Germline lookup yields CDR1 SGHNT and CDR2 YENEEA. There are 16 residues in the CDR3. The chain has TRBV11-3 and TRBJ2-1, with TRBD2 matching 8 bases. This receptor was obtained from a human donor in good health. The sample taken for sequencing was T cells isolated from PBMCs. The CDR3 spells CASSRRGREAYNEQFF. CDR3 nucleotides: TGTGCCAGCAGCAGAAGAGGGCGGGAGGCCTACAATGAGCAGTTCTTC.